This T cell receptor (beta chain) was identified during a study of T-cell reconstitution after alpha-beta-depleted transplantation in children listed by TCRdb under 2016. Turning to the overall study: T-cell immune reconstitution after TCRalphabeta/CD19-depleted allogeneic hematopoietic cell transplantation in children was quantitatively tracked in the study by means of TCR repertoire profiling. What the work shows at the level of the full study, not this receptor alone: In some patients, the high TCRbeta diversity seen at day 60 was put down to recipient T cells and intrathymic progenitors that had survived conditioning. The apparently early alphabetaT-cell count recovery about two months after transplant was reportedly dependent on only several hundred rapidly expanded clones derived from non-depleted graft cells. Over subsequent months, a decline in hyperexpanded clone frequencies was noted, and after one year, T-cell counts and TCRbeta diversity were mostly ascribed to newly produced T cells.

The library was built by means of PCR. The sequencer was an Illumina HiSeq 2500. Molecular barcoding was employed in the preparation of TCR libraries, with unique molecular identifiers being used to normalize TCRbeta repertoire quantification. The public reads were reprocessed in TCRdb via fastp at Q25 and MiXCR, keeping in-frame beta chains. Entries are consolidated by CDR3 protein sequence, retaining the most common genes and DNA. This sample lists thousands of distinct CDR3 sequences; 9.5% to 15% were detected once. The ten largest make up about half of the sample. V sheds 2 bases and J sheds 0 bases, leaving 5 bases between their ends. Measured from the cysteine to the phenylalanine, the CDR3 is 14 residues long. Of all the DNA, just the CDR3 is kept, 42 bases in frame from base 1. The germline V gene sets CDR1 to MGHDK and CDR2 to SYGVNS. The label giving this sample's time point can be read as: day 60 (about 2 months) after transplantation. The treatment or condition label, as the study defines it: allogeneic hematopoietic cell transplantation with graft depleted of TCRalphabeta T cells and CD19 B cells. The transplant recipients were children given TCRalphabeta/CD19-depleted allogeneic hematopoietic cell grafts.

There are many counts of this clonotype. There is no known antigen for this receptor. Base qualities are not provided; no much larger clone lies one nucleotide away. The sequencing here drew on PBMCs, mostly from graft donor cells, taken 60 days after TCRalphabeta/CD19-depleted stem cell transplant. This TCR was recovered from a patient aged 2-15 years who had a stem cell transplant for inherited bone marrow failure, so the T cells may come from the graft donor. The chain links TRBV25-1 with TRBJ2-1; possibly the D gene is TRBD2, per 5 matching bases. Read as DNA, the sequence is TGTGCCAGCAGTGAAGCGGGCTCCTACAATGAGCAGTTCTTC. This sequence encodes CASSEAGSYNEQFF. Joined to the reference TRBV25-1 and TRBJ2-1 proteins, this CDR3 gives the full variable domain: EADIYQTPRYLVIGTGKKITLECSQTMGHDKMYWYQQDPGMELHLIHYSYGVNSTEKGDLSSESTVSRIRTEHFPLTLESARPSHTSQYLCASSEAGSYNEQFFGPGTRLTVL.